The 17 T cell receptor beta chains given below trace back to one sample, sequenced in a study of T cell changes during pregnancy in multiple sclerosis. Measured with immunoSEQ multiplex PCR; TCRdb has only the in-frame clones, and not every one. The table has over 30,000 clones, about 90% seen once; the top ten hold around 0.69%. The sample was CD4+ T cells from peripheral blood mononuclear cells, taken in the second trimester of pregnancy. The receptor set was obtained from a female donor in good health, enrolled as a control in a pregnancy study.

The chain is built from TRBV18 and TRBJ2-7; D might be TRBD1 (6 bases). The CDR3 runs to 18 residues. V lost 0 bases and J lost 2, with 20 bases in between. The germline V gene encodes CDR1 KGHSH and CDR2 LQKENI. Here the CDR3 reads CASSPPQGEGPPAYEQYF. CDR3 bases: TGTGCCAGCTCACCACCACAGGGCGAAGGACCCCCTGCCTACGAGCAGTACTTC.

This sequence joins TRBV6-1 and TRBJ2-3; TRBD2 is a possible D gene (6 bases). Germline CDR1 reads MNHNS; CDR2 reads SASEGT. This CDR3 comprises 15 residues. V was shortened by 2 bases and J by 10 bases, with 19 bases between the two germline ends. CDR3 in DNA: TGTGCCAGCAGTGAAAAAGCGGGCGGGCTCGGAGCGCAGTATTTT. This sequence encodes CASSEKAGGLGAQYF.

The chain couples TRBV15 to TRBJ1-2, with unresolved D. This CDR3 region has 17 residues. The ends were cut back, 0 bases at V and 6 bases at J, with 20 bases in the middle. The germline V gene encodes CDR1 LNHNV and CDR2 YYDKDF (reference sequence). The CDR3 nucleotides are TGTGCCACCAGCAGAGAGAGGGTTGATAGTCGGGTCGATGGCTACACCTTC. Encoded protein: CATSRERVDSRVDGYTF.

This chain links TRBV7-2 with TRBJ2-1; D gene uncertain. Germline CDR1 and CDR2: SGHTA and FQGNSA. This CDR3 has 13 amino acids. V dropped 2 bases and J dropped 5 bases, with 7 bases sitting between them. DNA of the CDR3: TGTGCCAGCAGCTTACTAGGTAACAATGAGCAGTTCTTC. Translating gives CASSLLGNNEQFF. The full variable domain, with the rest looked up from reference TRBV7-2 and TRBJ2-1, is GAGVSQSPSNKVTEKGKDVELRCDPISGHTALYWYRQSLGQGLEFLIYFQGNSAPDKSGLPSDRFSAERTGGSVSTLTIQRTQQEDSAVYLCASSLLGNNEQFFGPGTRLTVL.

This chain connects TRBV14 to TRBJ2-1; 7 nucleotides align to TRBD1. Germline trimming cut 2 bases from V and 5 bases from J; bases unmatched to any gene: 6. Germline V gives CDR1 SGHDN, CDR2 FVKESK. CDR3 length equals 15 residues. This CDR3 reads CASSQMTGFDNEQFF. CDR3 DNA sequence: TGTGCCAGCAGCCAAATGACAGGGTTTGACAATGAGCAGTTCTTC.

The chain is built from TRBV7-3 and TRBJ2-2; TRBD2 might be the D (6 bases). Germline V gives CDR1 SGHTA, CDR2 FQGTGA. The V gene lost 4 bases and the J gene lost 4 bases, with 7 bases spanning the gap. The CDR3 length is 13 residues. This CDR3 reads CASSSGSTGELFF. CDR3 nucleotides: TGTGCCAGCAGCTCCGGGAGCACCGGGGAGCTGTTTTTT.

This clone was counted a single time. V is TRBV5-6 and J is TRBJ2-3, with D possibly matching TRBD2 (7 bases). Germline CDR1 reads SGHDT; CDR2 reads YYEEEE. V gave up 0 bases and J gave up 1 base, with 9 bases separating them. CDR3 size: 15 residues. Here the CDR3 DNA reads TGTGCCAGCAGCTTGGAAGGGGGGGGCACAGATACGCAGTATTTT. Protein: CASSLEGGGTDTQYF.

This chain uses TRBV11-3 with TRBJ2-2; D gene uncertain. The CDR3 is 13 amino acids. CDR1 and CDR2 from the germline V gene are SGHNT and YENEEA. Trimming shortened V by 4 bases and J by 3 bases, and 6 bases separated the two germline ends. The CDR3 sequence is CASSSYYTGELFF. The DNA of the CDR3 is TGTGCCAGCAGCTCTTACTACACCGGGGAGCTGTTTTTT.

The rearrangement links TRBV7-8 to TRBJ1-2, with 7 bases lining up with TRBD1. V was pared by 3 bases and J by 4 bases, with 5 bases of the junction left unmatched. The CDR3 sequence is 14 residues long. Germline assignment: CDR1 SGHVS and CDR2 FQNEAQ. CDR3 DNA: TGTGCCAGCAGCTTGAATCAGGGGGTCTATGGCTACACCTTC. It encodes CASSLNQGVYGYTF.

This chain connects TRBV18 to TRBJ2-5; weak D call: TRBD1 (5 bases). Between the trimmed V and J ends, which lost 3 bases and 4 bases, there was a span of 15 bases. Germline V lookup: CDR1 KGHSH, CDR2 LQKENI. The CDR3 length is 15 residues. The CDR3 DNA reads as TGTGCCAGCTCACCGGGGCCCCGGAGCGTAGAGACCCAGTACTTC. This codes for CASSPGPRSVETQYF.

The V call is TRBV18, the J call TRBJ2-7; D is perhaps TRBD2 (5 bases). This CDR3 is built from 14 residues. V lost 2 bases, J lost 1 base, and 9 bases lay in between. Germline assignment: CDR1 KGHSH and CDR2 LQKENI. CDR3 sequence: CASSPAGFSYEQYF. CDR3 coding DNA: TGTGCCAGCTCACCAGCGGGTTTTTCCTACGAGCAGTACTTC.

V gene TRBV29-1 combines with J gene TRBJ1-1; maybe TRBD1 (6 bases). CDR1 SQVTM and CDR2 ANQGSEA come from the germline V gene. The ends were cut back, 0 bases at V and 1 base at J, with 9 bases in the middle. This CDR3 region has 14 residues. The CDR3 bases are TGCAGCGTTGAAGACCTGGGGGCGAACACTGAAGCTTTCTTT. It yields the protein CSVEDLGANTEAFF.

The table lists this clone with a count of one. The J gene is TRBJ1-1, the V gene TRBV29-1, with D unresolved. Trimming shortened V by 7 bases and J by 0 bases, and 12 bases separated the two germline ends. CDR1 is SQVTM, CDR2 ANQGSEA, per germline. The CDR3 consists of 13 residues. CDR3 sequence: CSATTSVNTEAFF. Written as DNA, the CDR3 is TGCAGCGCAACAACCTCAGTGAACACTGAAGCTTTCTTT.

The rearrangement joins TRBV5-4 to TRBJ1-1; D is ambiguous. The CDR3 sequence is 15 residues long. Germline lookup yields CDR1 SGHNT and CDR2 YYREEE (reference sequence). V was shortened by 4 bases and J by 6 bases, with 19 bases between the two germline ends. The CDR3 bases are TGTGCCAGCAGCCCATCTCCCCCGGGATTCGCTGAAGCTTTCTTT. It yields the protein CASSPSPPGFAEAFF.

The rearrangement joins TRBV11-2 to TRBJ2-7, with 9 nucleotides matching TRBD1. V shed 5 bases, J shed 3 bases, and the junction held 11 bases outside the gene matches. Germline CDR1 SGHAT, CDR2 FQNNGV. CDR3 size: 16 residues. The CDR3 nucleotides are TGTGCCAGCAGCACCCCGTCCGGGACAGGGAACTACGAGCAGTACTTC. Amino acid sequence: CASSTPSGTGNYEQYF.

Only one count was recorded for this clone. The rearrangement joins TRBV11-2 to TRBJ1-2; 7 bases line up with TRBD1. The CDR3 has 15 residues. With V trimmed by 5 bases and J by 4 bases, 10 bases remained unmatched. Germline V gene lookup returns CDR1 SGHAT and CDR2 FQNNGV. CDR3 nucleotide sequence: TGTGCCAGCAGCCCAGAGGGGGGACAGCTCTATGGCTACACCTTC. Translation: CASSPEGGQLYGYTF.

This sequence joins TRBV27 and TRBJ1-6, with 7 bases fitting TRBD1. Per the germline V gene, CDR1 is MNHEY and CDR2 is SMNVEV (reference sequence). This CDR3 has 15 residues. The trim removed 3 bases at V and 7 bases at J, leaving 6 bases unmatched. CDR3: CASSFSRGHNSPLHF. The DNA for the CDR3 is TGTGCCAGCAGTTTTTCAAGGGGGCACAATTCACCCCTCCACTTT.